This T cell receptor (beta chain) is drawn from a study of T cell responses to AZD1222 COVID-19 vaccine. Study-level information: The study pooled second doses at about 4 or about 12 weeks. Study-wide findings and caveats: Along spike, vaccine-associated CD4 TCRs were found throughout, with dominance at 160-218 and 743-854. Among the donors, most were white British and more were female, and clonal diversity was possibly underestimated. Only after the peak T cell response were repertoires sampled.

V lost 3 bases to trimming and J lost 3 bases; unmatched junction nucleotides: 4. The CDR3 covers 14 residues. In germline, CDR1 is SGHRS, CDR2 YFSETQ. Assay: immunoSEQ multiplex PCR; the TCRdb copy retains only in-frame clones and omits some. The sample carries approximately 89,000 clones, around nine tenths recorded once. Points on this clone: No antigen is known for it.

The genes are TRBV5-1 and TRBJ2-3; 7 bases agree with TRBD1. The TCR sequence derives from an adult in good health. The starting material was peripheral blood, obtained on day 0 of AZD1222 vaccination. CDR3 sequence: CASSYTTGTDTQYF. CDR3 DNA sequence: TGCGCCAGCAGCTACACGACAGGGACAGATACGCAGTATTTT.